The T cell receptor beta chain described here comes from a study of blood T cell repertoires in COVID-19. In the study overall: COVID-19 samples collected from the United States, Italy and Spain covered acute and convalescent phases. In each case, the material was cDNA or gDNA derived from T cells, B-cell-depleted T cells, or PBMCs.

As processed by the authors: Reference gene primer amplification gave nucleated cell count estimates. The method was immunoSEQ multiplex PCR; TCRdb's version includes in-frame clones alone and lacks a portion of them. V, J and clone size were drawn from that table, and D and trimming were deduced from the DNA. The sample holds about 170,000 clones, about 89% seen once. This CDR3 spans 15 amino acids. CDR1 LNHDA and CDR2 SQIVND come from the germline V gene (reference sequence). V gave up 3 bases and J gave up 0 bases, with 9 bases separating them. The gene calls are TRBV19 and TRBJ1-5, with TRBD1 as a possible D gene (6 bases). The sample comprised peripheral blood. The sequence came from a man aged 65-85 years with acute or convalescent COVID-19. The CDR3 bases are TGTGCCAGTAGTATCAGGGGATATAGCAATCAGCCCCAGCATTTT. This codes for CASSIRGYSNQPQHF.